The 22 T cell receptor beta chains reported below all come from one sample, sequenced in a study of blood T cells in healthy people across ages. Primed by a sample-barcoded 5' primer and a J-beta primer mix, a second PCR proceeded for about 6 to 12 cycles. TCRdb independently ran MiXCR on the 5' RACE reads; one entry per CDR3 protein. Of about 640,000 distinct CDR3 sequences listed, approximately 50% are singletons. The specimen was blood. These receptors came from a man in his 60s in good health.

This chain links TRBV29-1 with TRBJ1-2; D might be TRBD1 (5 bases). The germline CDR1 and CDR2 sequences are SQVTM and ANQGSEA. Trimming stripped 8 bases from V and 4 bases from J, with 14 bases between. The CDR3 is 12 amino acids. CDR3 bases: TGCAGCATCGGGGGAGGAGGCTATGGCTACACCTTC. Translating it yields CSIGGGGYGYTF.

The V call is TRBV5-6, the J call TRBJ2-2; 8 bases line up with TRBD1. The CDR3 consists of 16 residues. The V segment lost 4 bases and the J segment 6 bases; nucleotides outside the gene matches: 11. Germline-derived CDR1 and CDR2 are SGHDT and YYEEEE. The CDR3 coding sequence is TGTGCCAGCAGCGCTGGACAGGGACCCGGCCCCGGGGAGCTGTTTTTT. It encodes CASSAGQGPGPGELFF.

The rearrangement joins TRBV7-2 to TRBJ2-1, with 7 bases identical to TRBD2. Germline assignment: CDR1 SGHTA and CDR2 FQGNSA. The CDR3 covers 16 residues. J gave up 1 base and V 5 bases, and 8 bases lay outside the gene matches. The CDR3 is CASSRTSVGSYNEQFF. As DNA, the CDR3 is TGTGCCAGCAGCCGGACTAGTGTGGGGTCCTACAATGAGCAGTTCTTC.

As DNA, the CDR3 is TGTGCCAGCAGCTTAGGGGACCCCAACAATGAGCAGTTCTTC. This gives the protein CASSLGDPNNEQFF. This sequence joins TRBV7-9 and TRBJ2-1; D possibly uses TRBD1 or TRBD2 (5 bases each). The CDR3 contains 14 residues. Trimming stripped 1 base from V and 5 bases from J, with 9 bases between. Germline V gene sequence: CDR1 SEHNR, CDR2 FQNEAQ (reference sequence).

The chain links TRBV10-3 to TRBJ2-5; 12 nucleotides agree with TRBD2. The trim removed 6 bases at V and 2 bases at J, leaving 4 bases unmatched. The CDR3 extends over 15 amino acids. Germline V CDR1 and CDR2: ENHRY, SYGVKD. As DNA, the CDR3 is TGTGCCATCAGCCGACTAGCGGGGGAGCAAGAGACCCAGTACTTC. It specifies CAISRLAGEQETQYF.

The rearrangement links TRBV12-3 or TRBV12-4 to TRBJ2-3, with 13 nucleotides matching TRBD2. J lost 8 bases, V lost 6 bases, and 8 bases had no gene match. The CDR3 has 15 residues. For the CDR3, the DNA is TGTGCCAGCAGAATCGGACTAGCGGGGGTGGGTACGCAGTATTTT. Its translation is CASRIGLAGVGTQYF.

The chain carries TRBV20-1 and TRBJ2-5, with D perhaps matching TRBD1 (9 bases). V dropped 6 bases and J dropped 3 bases, with 23 bases sitting between them. The germline CDR1 and CDR2 sequences are DFQATT and SNEGSKA (reference sequence). CDR3 length: 16 residues. The CDR3 spells CSAAGQGEGLEETQYF. DNA for the CDR3: TGCAGTGCAGCGGGACAGGGAGAGGGACTAGAAGAGACCCAGTACTTC.

The chain recombines TRBV15 with TRBJ2-1; TRBD2 might be the D (5 bases). The V and J ends lost 0 bases and 3 bases respectively, with 15 bases between them. The V gene's germline CDR1 is LNHNV and CDR2 YYDKDF (reference sequence). This CDR3 has 17 residues. CDR3 loop: CATSRDRPGVDYNEQFF. CDR3 coding DNA: TGTGCCACCAGCAGAGATCGTCCCGGGGTGGACTACAATGAGCAGTTCTTC.

The rearrangement links TRBV13 to TRBJ1-1; D ambiguous. V lost 5 bases and J 6 bases, leaving 13 bases between the germline ends. This CDR3 region has 13 residues. From germline, CDR1 is PRHDT and CDR2 FYEKMQ (reference sequence). CDR3 in DNA: TGTGCCAGCAGCGCCGGTCGGGAAGCTGAAGCTTTCTTT. It is translated as CASSAGREAEAFF.

The V call is TRBV4-1, the J call TRBJ1-2, with 10 bases identical to TRBD1. Germline trimming cut 1 base from V and 7 bases from J; bases unmatched to any gene: 6. Per germline, CDR1 MGHRA and CDR2 YSYEKL. CDR3 length: 15 amino acids. The CDR3 DNA sequence: TGCGCCAGCAGCCAAGGCGGACAGGGGGTTGGTGGCTACACCTTC. Translation: CASSQGGQGVGGYTF.

The chain links TRBV20-1 to TRBJ1-2; 8 bases map to TRBD1. The germline V gene encodes CDR1 DFQATT and CDR2 SNEGSKA (reference sequence). V lost 3 bases, J lost 4 bases, and 13 bases stayed unmatched. The CDR3 has 16 amino acids. CDR3 amino acids: CSASPPRTGSFYGYTF. CDR3 in DNA: TGCAGTGCTAGCCCCCCGAGGACAGGGTCGTTCTATGGCTACACCTTC.

The chain uses TRBV10-1 and TRBJ2-5; 8 nucleotides agree with TRBD2. V shed 0 bases and J 4 bases; nucleotides not matched to a gene: 10. CDR1 and CDR2 from the germline V gene are WNHNN and SYGVQD (reference sequence). CDR3 length: 17 amino acids. CDR3 region: CASSESTRGLGGETQYF. CDR3 sequence (DNA): TGCGCCAGCAGTGAGTCGACGAGGGGACTAGGGGGAGAGACCCAGTACTTC.

This clonotype was observed once. The J gene is TRBJ2-3, the V gene TRBV7-6, with a possible D match to TRBD2 (6 bases). V gave up 3 bases and J gave up 4 bases, with 14 bases separating them. This CDR3 contains 15 residues. The germline V gene encodes CDR1 SGHVS and CDR2 FNYEAQ. Written as DNA, the CDR3 is TGTGCCAGCAGCTTCCGGAGGGTGGATGCAGATACGCAGTATTTT. This gives the protein CASSFRRVDADTQYF.

In this sample, this clonotype turned up a few times. This chain links TRBV29-1 with TRBJ1-4, with D uncertain. V gave up 1 base and J gave up 8 bases, with 5 bases separating them. The CDR3 length is 11 residues. From germline, CDR1 is SQVTM and CDR2 ANQGSEA. DNA for the CDR3: TGCAGCGTTGAAGCGGCGGAAAAACTGTTTTTT. Protein: CSVEAAEKLFF.

V and J are TRBV5-1 and TRBJ2-4, with 7 bases aligning to TRBD2. The germline V gene encodes CDR1 SGHRS and CDR2 YFSETQ. V was clipped by 4 bases and J by 8 bases; unmatched bases: 15. This CDR3 has 16 residues. In nucleotides, the CDR3 is TGCGCCAGCAGCGACCGAGCGGGACCTTCGGAGGACATTCAGTACTTC. Protein product: CASSDRAGPSEDIQYF. Full variable domain (remainder filled in from reference TRBV5-1 and TRBJ2-4): KAGVTQTPRYLIKTRGQQVTLSCSPISGHRSVSWYQQTPGQGLQFLFEYFSETQRNKGNFPGRFSGRQFSNSRSEMNVSTLELGDSALYLCASSDRAGPSEDIQYFGAGTRLSVL.

Only a few counts were recorded for this clonotype. V gene TRBV6-1 combines with J gene TRBJ2-2; D ambiguous. This CDR3 spans 15 amino acids. The V gene lost 2 bases and the J gene lost 0 bases, with 7 bases spanning the gap. Germline loops: CDR1 MNHNS, CDR2 SASEGT. CDR3 DNA: TGTGCCAGCAGTGAAAGTACAGCGAACACCGGGGAGCTGTTTTTT. Translated: CASSESTANTGELFF.

The gene calls are TRBV7-9 and TRBJ1-4, with a weak D call TRBD1 (6 bases). Trimming cost V 5 bases and J 5 bases, with 15 bases left between them. The germline V gene has CDR1 SEHNR and CDR2 FQNEAQ (reference sequence). The CDR3 sequence is 15 residues long. CDR3 sequence: CASSTTGSRNEKLFF. CDR3 sequence (DNA): TGTGCCAGCAGCACTACAGGGTCGAGAAATGAAAAACTGTTTTTT.

This chain links TRBV7-9 with TRBJ1-2; a weak D match, TRBD1 (5 bases). V shed 5 bases and J shed 10 bases, with 17 bases lying between them. CDR1 is SEHNR and CDR2 is FQNEAQ in the germline V gene (reference sequence). This CDR3 region has 13 residues. The CDR3: CASSLPDSRDYTF. CDR3 nucleotides: TGTGCCAGCAGCCTACCTGATTCCAGGGACTACACCTTC.

This clonotype was observed a few times. The chain carries TRBV11-2 and TRBJ2-5; 7 nucleotides match TRBD1. The length of the CDR3 is 15 residues. The germline gives CDR1 SGHAT, CDR2 FQNNGV. V lost 1 base, J lost 5 bases, and 7 bases stayed unmatched. CDR3 nucleotides: TGTGCCAGCAGCTTAGGAGGGGGCTCCAAGGAGACCCAGTACTTC. Amino acids: CASSLGGGSKETQYF.

This clonotype was recorded once. The rearrangement links TRBV12-3 or TRBV12-4 to TRBJ2-2; D gene unclear. The CDR3 is 11 amino acids. Trimming removed 6 bases at V and 8 bases at J, with 7 bases between. CDR3 bases: TGTGCCAGCAGGGAGACTGGGGAGCTGTTTTTT. Its protein is CASRETGELFF.

The chain has TRBV28 and TRBJ1-2; D call uncertain. The length of the CDR3 is 15 residues. V shed 6 bases and J shed 8 bases, with 22 bases lying between them. Germline V CDR1 and CDR2: MDHEN, SYDVKM. CDR3 nucleotides: TGTGCCAGCAGCCTGGGATCCTACAACCCTATGGGCTACACCTTC. This encodes CASSLGSYNPMGYTF.

This chain connects TRBV7-2 to TRBJ1-1, with D hard to call. Trimming stripped 1 base from V and 0 bases from J, with 12 bases between. Looked up from germline, CDR1 is SGHTA and CDR2 is FQGNSA. This CDR3 comprises 16 residues. The CDR3 nucleotides read TGTGCCAGCAGCTTAGTGTTGAGAGGCATGAACACTGAAGCTTTCTTT. Translating it yields CASSLVLRGMNTEAFF.